The source of this T cell receptor (beta chain) is a study of cytomegalovirus exposure and HLA in healthy donors (dated by TCRdb to about 2017). Concerning the study at large: According to an earlier analysis of several hundred of the donors, 150 million to 200 million T cells yielded roughly 100 million unique TCR beta sequences and more than 250 Gb of sequence data. Roughly 300 gigabases of sequencing data and 70 million to 100 million unique TCR sequences were included in an early release covering under 650 HLA-typed donors. The genetic ancestry cluster associated with self-reported Caucasian donors included 70% to 85% of the 300 to 450 genotyped donors. The study was designed to test whether signatures of past pathogen exposure could be identified by cataloging public T cell receptors. The study profiled the T cell repertoires of fewer than 850 subjects by immunosequencing and related them to cytomegalovirus serostatus. Along with the roughly 700-subject first cohort, a separate validation cohort of some 130 different subjects was used. The study combined high-throughput TCR immunosequencing, statistical association of individual TCRs with disease status, and machine learning to predict cytomegalovirus infection status. In a later analysis, previously published TCR beta repertoires from fewer than 750 donors were re-analyzed and high-resolution HLA genotyping was added so that TCR occurrence patterns could be studied. The later analysis used no new phenotypic data to find candidate immune exposures, relying instead on TCR beta sequences and their occurrence across donors. An earlier analysis of 587 of the donors used high-throughput TCR beta sequencing to judge whether each TCR beta V gene segment behaved as functional or pseudogenic. Donor age, sex, ethnicity and CMV serostatus were compiled together with the repertoire data. Genome-wide SNP genotypes for about 60% of the roughly 700 donors were used in a later genetic analysis, which treated that subset as a discovery cohort. All discovery cohort repertoires had been generated using a single sequencing platform. HLA typing covered class I and class II loci at four-digit resolution. The number of donors typed differed by locus, with about 629-640 for A, B, C, DRB1 and DQB1, roughly 520 for DQA1, approximately 580 for DPA1, and approximately 470 for DPB1. Roughly 5 DR-DQ haplotypes were handled as single units for association and clustering because linkage in the cohort was strong. Across around 400 genotyped donors of the cohort, an average of approximately 200,000 unique TCR beta nucleotide sequences per donor were sequenced, and about a sixth of those sequences were non-productive.

Libraries came from the immunoSEQ multiplex PCR assay. For the multiplex PCR, a mixture combining 60 forward primers for TCR Vbeta segments and 13 reverse primers for TCR Jbeta segments was used. The CDR3 region of rearranged TCR beta genes was amplified from genomic DNA with a multiplex PCR assay. On the Illumina HiSeq System, the amplified TCR beta libraries were sequenced as 87-base-pair reads. Per the original workflow: Across the 600 to 700 repertoires, a later analysis counted around 80 million unique TCR beta chains, roughly 11 million of which were shared by at least two donors. Raw reads were error-corrected and collapsed into unique sequences by a nearest-neighbor algorithm in which closely related sequences were merged to remove PCR and sequencing errors. Alignment of CDR3 sequences to IMGT reference sequences was used to assign V, D and J gene segments. For a sequence to be retained, a match of at least six nucleotides was required to both a V gene segment and a J gene segment. Rearrangements were classified as productive when the CDR3 lacked stop codons and remained in frame with V and J, and all other rearrangements were classified as non-productive. Following IMGT convention, CDR3 was defined as the stretch from the second conserved V-encoded cysteine up to the conserved J-encoded phenylalanine. The earlier analysis of about 640 of the donors excluded any sequence lacking an unambiguous match to a single V gene segment. In an earlier analysis of roughly 500 of the donors, V segments were called functional above 56.7% productive rearrangements and were called segregating when the between-donor standard deviation exceeded 5%. To diagnose cytomegalovirus status from the catalog of TCR beta chain sequences, a statistical classification framework was built. V and J gene assignment, in a later analysis, came from comparing TCR nucleotide sequences with IMGT/GENE-DB human TR gene sequences. A later analysis assigned CDR3 sequences and most-parsimonious VDJ recombination scenarios with the TCRdist pipeline. In a later analysis, each TCR beta chain was defined by its CDR3 amino acid sequence together with its V-gene family, and reads without a unique V-gene family were excluded. In a later analysis, fewer than 600 highly shared, low-generation-probability nucleotide sequences were removed to address suspected cross-contamination and a sequencing artifact. In a later analysis, a clonal expansion index was calculated for each public chain from normalized within-repertoire ranks of inferred template counts. In a later analysis, generation probabilities were computed with a VDJ recombination model fitted to out-of-frame rearrangements, and the resulting probabilities were checked against IGoR. In a later analysis, TCR-TCR, TCR-HLA and TCR-CMV co-occurrence was scored with hypergeometric tests, and a repertoire-size bias correction was applied to TCR pairs. False discovery rates were estimated in a later analysis by permuting HLA or CMV assignments 20 times. In a later analysis, co-occurring TCRs were grouped using DBSCAN, and TCRdist sequence similarity was added for clustering within HLA-allele-positive subsets. Repertoires with fewer than 30,000 or more than 120,000 public chains were left out of co-occurrence clustering, as were about five repertoires with anomalous nucleotide sharing. The table was pulled from immuneACCESS by TCRdb, which kept in-frame rearrangements only. Such tables lose some clones; where checked, under half of the loss comes from unresolved V genes, and the rest has no known cause. V and J calls and clone size are given by that table; D and trimming were obtained from the DNA. The sample yields 150,000 to 200,000 clones; approximately 71% were counted once. Less than 5.5% of the sample belongs to the ten largest clones.

From cysteine to phenylalanine, the CDR3 is 15 amino acids long. Only CDR3 DNA remains: 45 bases, in frame from the first base. The CDR1 and CDR2 encoded by the germline V gene are MNHNS and SASEGT. V lost 5 bases and J lost 4 bases, and the count of bases not matched to a germline gene is 5. In total, roughly 710 healthy bone marrow donors made up the cohort. At the time of sampling, every cohort member was nominally healthy, though immune exposures that went unrecorded were likely present. The donor tested CMV seronegative, placing the donor among the 350 or so seronegative members of the cohort. Each donor provided a peripheral blood sample, and peripheral blood mononuclear cells were used for TCR beta sequencing. The Qiagen DNeasy Blood Extraction Kit was used to extract genomic DNA from the blood cell samples. To note about this clone: Its antigen is unknown. No base qualities exist here, and no much larger clone lies one base off it.

Overall results and qualifications from the work: Broadly in line with IMGT annotations, most TCR beta V segments showed up in productive rearrangements about 90% or about 30% of the time in an earlier analysis of 587 of the donors. The earlier analysis of 587 of the donors excluded 15 to 20 rarely observed V segments, including chromosome 9 orphons, because counts were too low. Most CMV-associated TCR beta chains appeared to be HLA-restricted in a later analysis, and the HLA associations seemed to be driven largely by CMV exposure. When HLA alleles, especially DR and DQ, strongly co-occurred, TCR associations were difficult to assign to individual alleles. In a later analysis, about 16,000 TCR beta sequences were associated with specific HLA alleles at a false discovery rate of 0.05. The 87-base-pair reads could not distinguish some IMGT-functional V segments, including TRBV6-2 and TRBV6-3, so those segments were excluded. Sequencing depth was assumed to be roughly uniform across donors in the presence/absence analyses, though that assumption may not hold. Immune exposure information for the cohort was limited to CMV serostatus. The cohort was sequenced for TCR beta chains only, and without alpha or paired-chain data the features that could be detected were limited. The authors suggested that the approach could potentially be extended to other disease states and immunological phenotypes. A total of roughly 160 TCR beta chains were listed by the study as associated with cytomegalovirus. A later genetic analysis reported fewer N-insertions in productive TCRs among donors in an Asian-associated ancestry cluster than the roughly 700-donor mean. The classifier was reported to diagnose cytomegalovirus status with high specificity and sensitivity in both the original cohort and the validation cohort. A further reported finding was that TCR beta sequences accurately predicted the HLA-A and HLA-B alleles for most subjects in the first cohort. Because HLA typing was unavailable for some donors at each locus, only the typed subset was used in association tests. A later analysis found that TCR association rates varied across HLA loci, with DRB1 alleles showing the most associated TCRs and HLA-C alleles the fewest. In a later analysis, HLA-associated TCR beta chains were found to be more clonally expanded and to have lower generation probabilities than equally common non-associated chains. A cluster of highly shared sequence variants was judged likely to be a technical artifact of the sequencing pipeline. Several of the top co-occurrence clusters appeared to be linked to parvovirus B19, influenza, CMV and Epstein-Barr virus, according to a later analysis. In vitro tests confirmed that three of the cytomegalovirus-associated TCR beta chains recognize cytomegalovirus antigens. An association between a missense DCLRE1C variant and V-gene and J-gene trimming of TCR beta chains was found in a later genetic analysis and replicated in an independent cohort. Across donors, most TCR sequences were observed very rarely, whereas some public TCRs were present in many individuals. Correlated functional status among segregating V segments might be attributable to linkage disequilibrium, but an unknown experimental factor could not be ruled out.

The material sequenced was PBMCs. The sequence derives from a male donor in good health and CMV-seronegative. The chain employs TRBV6-1 and TRBJ1-4, with 9 bases aligning to TRBD1. The DNA sequence follows: TGTGCCAGCAGTCGGACAGGGGCGCTTAATGAAAAACTGTTTTTT. It codes for CASSRTGALNEKLFF.